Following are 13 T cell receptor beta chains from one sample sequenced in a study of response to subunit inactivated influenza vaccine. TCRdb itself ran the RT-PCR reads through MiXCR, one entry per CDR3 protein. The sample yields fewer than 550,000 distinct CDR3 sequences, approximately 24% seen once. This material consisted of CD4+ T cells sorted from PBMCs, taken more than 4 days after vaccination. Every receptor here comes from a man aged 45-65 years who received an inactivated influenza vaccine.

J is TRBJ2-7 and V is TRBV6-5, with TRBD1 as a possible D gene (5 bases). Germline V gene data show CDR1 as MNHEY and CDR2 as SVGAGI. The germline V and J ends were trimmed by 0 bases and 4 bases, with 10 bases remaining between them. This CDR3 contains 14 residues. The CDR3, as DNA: TGTGCCAGCAGTTACTCAAGACAGACTTACGAGCAGTACTTC. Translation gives CASSYSRQTYEQYF.

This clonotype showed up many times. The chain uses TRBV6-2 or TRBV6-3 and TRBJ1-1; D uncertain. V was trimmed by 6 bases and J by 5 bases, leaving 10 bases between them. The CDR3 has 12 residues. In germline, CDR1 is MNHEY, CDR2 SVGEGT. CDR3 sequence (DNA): TGTGCCAGCAGCTCAGTGGGGACTGAAGCTTTCTTT. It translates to CASSSVGTEAFF.

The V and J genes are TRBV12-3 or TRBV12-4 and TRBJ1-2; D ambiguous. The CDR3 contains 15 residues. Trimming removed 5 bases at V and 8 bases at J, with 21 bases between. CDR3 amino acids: CASSKSIEILGGYTF. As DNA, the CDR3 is TGTGCCAGCAGTAAATCTATAGAGATTCTAGGGGGCTACACCTTC.

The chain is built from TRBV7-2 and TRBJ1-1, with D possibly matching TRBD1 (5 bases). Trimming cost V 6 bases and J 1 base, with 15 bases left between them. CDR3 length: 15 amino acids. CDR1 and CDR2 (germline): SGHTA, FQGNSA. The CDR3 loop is CASRSGSGRNTEAFF. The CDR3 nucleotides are TGTGCCAGCAGGTCGGGGTCAGGGAGGAACACTGAAGCTTTCTTT.

CDR3 nucleotide sequence: TGCGCCAGCAGCCAAGATCTAGGTCAGCCCCAGCATTTT. Translation gives CASSQDLGQPQHF. The chain links TRBV4-3 to TRBJ1-5; no clear D. Trimming cost V 0 bases and J 6 bases, with 6 bases left between them. The CDR3 runs 13 residues. Germline CDR1 and CDR2: LGHNA and YSLEER.

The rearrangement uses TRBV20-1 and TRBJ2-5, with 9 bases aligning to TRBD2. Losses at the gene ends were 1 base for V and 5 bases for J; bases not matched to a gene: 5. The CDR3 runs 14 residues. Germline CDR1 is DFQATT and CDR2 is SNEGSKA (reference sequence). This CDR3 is CSARGLAGSETQYF. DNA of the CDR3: TGCAGTGCTAGAGGGCTAGCGGGAAGCGAGACCCAGTACTTC.

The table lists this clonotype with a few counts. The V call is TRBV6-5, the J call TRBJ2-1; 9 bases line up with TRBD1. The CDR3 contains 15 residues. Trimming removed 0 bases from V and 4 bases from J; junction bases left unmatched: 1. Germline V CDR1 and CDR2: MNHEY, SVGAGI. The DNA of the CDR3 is TGTGCCAGCAGTTACTCTGGGACAGGGTACAATGAGCAGTTCTTC. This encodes CASSYSGTGYNEQFF.

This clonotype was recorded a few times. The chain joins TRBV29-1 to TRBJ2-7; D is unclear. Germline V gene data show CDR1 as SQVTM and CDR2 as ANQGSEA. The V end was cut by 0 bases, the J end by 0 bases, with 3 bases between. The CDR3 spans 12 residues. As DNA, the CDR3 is TGCAGCGTTGAAGACAGCTCCTACGAGCAGTACTTC. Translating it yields CSVEDSSYEQYF.

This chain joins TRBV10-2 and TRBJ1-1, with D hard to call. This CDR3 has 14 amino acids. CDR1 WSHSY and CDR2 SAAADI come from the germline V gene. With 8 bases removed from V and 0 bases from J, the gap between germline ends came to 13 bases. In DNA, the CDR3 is TGCGCCAGCGTAAGGGCAGACATGAACACTGAAGCTTTCTTT. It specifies CASVRADMNTEAFF.

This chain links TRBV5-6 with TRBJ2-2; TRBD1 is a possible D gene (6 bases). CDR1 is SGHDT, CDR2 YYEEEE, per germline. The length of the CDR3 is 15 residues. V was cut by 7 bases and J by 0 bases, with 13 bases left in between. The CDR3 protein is CASFRGSANTGELFF. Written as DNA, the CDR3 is TGTGCCAGCTTTAGGGGGAGCGCGAACACCGGGGAGCTGTTTTTT.

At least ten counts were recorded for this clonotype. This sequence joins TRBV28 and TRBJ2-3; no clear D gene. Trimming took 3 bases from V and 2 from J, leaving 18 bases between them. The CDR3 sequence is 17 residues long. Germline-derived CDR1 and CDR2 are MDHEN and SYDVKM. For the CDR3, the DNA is TGTGCCAGCAGTTTCATCGGGTGGGCTAGATACACAGATACGCAGTATTTT. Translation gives CASSFIGWARYTDTQYF.

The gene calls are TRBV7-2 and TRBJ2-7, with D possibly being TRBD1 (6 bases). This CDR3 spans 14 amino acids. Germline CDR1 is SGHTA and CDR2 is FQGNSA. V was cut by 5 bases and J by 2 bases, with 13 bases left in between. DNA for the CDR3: TGTGCCAGCAGCCCGCAACAGGGACCCTACGAGCAGTACTTC. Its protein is CASSPQQGPYEQYF. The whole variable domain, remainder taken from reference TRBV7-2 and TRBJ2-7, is GAGVSQSPSNKVTEKGKDVELRCDPISGHTALYWYRQSLGQGLEFLIYFQGNSAPDKSGLPSDRFSAERTGGSVSTLTIQRTQQEDSAVYLCASSPQQGPYEQYFGPGTRLTVT.

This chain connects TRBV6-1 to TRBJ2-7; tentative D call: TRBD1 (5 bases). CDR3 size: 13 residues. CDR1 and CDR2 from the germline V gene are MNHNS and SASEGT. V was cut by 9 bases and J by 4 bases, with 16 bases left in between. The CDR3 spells CARVSGPLYEQYF. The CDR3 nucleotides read TGTGCCAGGGTCTCAGGGCCTCTTTACGAGCAGTACTTC.